The 19 T cell receptor beta chains listed next were all sequenced from one sample in a study of blood T cell repertoires in COVID-19. TCRdb's copy holds only in-frame clones and misses some; the assay was immunoSEQ multiplex PCR. Here the sample spans about 150,000 clones, roughly nine tenths being singletons. The sequencing sample was made of peripheral blood. The receptors here all came from a human donor in a cohort sampled during active COVID-19.

In the case of this clone: Other nucleotide sequences in the sample specify the same CDR3. The chain recombines TRBV9 with TRBJ2-7; the D gene is possibly TRBD2 (6 bases). The length of the CDR3 is 14 residues. V shed 0 bases and J shed 2 bases, with 9 bases lying between them. Germline V CDR1 and CDR2: SGDLS, YYNGEE. In DNA, the CDR3 is TGTGCCAGCAGCGTAGGCGGGAATACCTACGAGCAGTACTTC. It codes for CASSVGGNTYEQYF.

This chain joins TRBV6-2 or TRBV6-3 and TRBJ1-5; 9 bases are a match to TRBD1. J gave up 6 bases and V 2 bases, and 11 bases lay outside the gene matches. The CDR3 has 17 residues. Germline V gives CDR1 MNHEY, CDR2 SVGEGT. The CDR3 DNA follows: TGTGCCAGCAGTTACCGGGGACAGGGAAGCAAAGGTCAGCCCCAGCATTTT. This encodes CASSYRGQGSKGQPQHF.

The chain uses TRBV2 and TRBJ2-5; TRBD2 matches at 10 bases. The CDR3 loop spans 15 amino acids. V shed 6 bases and J 3 bases; nucleotides not matched to a gene: 7. The V gene's germline CDR1 is SNHLY and CDR2 FYNNEI. The CDR3, as DNA: TGTGCCAGCAGCCACGCCCTAGCGGGGGAAGAGACCCAGTACTTC. This codes for CASSHALAGEETQYF.

The chain's CDR3 is CASTPDSGANVLTF. DNA for the CDR3: TGTGCCAGCACCCCAGACTCTGGGGCCAACGTCCTGACTTTC. This rearrangement joins TRBV5-4 to TRBJ2-6; D unclear. The CDR3 is 14 residues long. From germline, CDR1 is SGHNT and CDR2 YYREEE (reference sequence). V lost 6 bases and J 0 bases, leaving 7 bases between the germline ends.

The gene calls are TRBV18 and TRBJ1-3, with TRBD1 as a possible D gene (6 bases). The germline V gene encodes CDR1 KGHSH and CDR2 LQKENI. Between the trimmed V and J ends, which lost 2 bases and 7 bases, there was a span of 18 bases. This CDR3 contains 16 residues. For the CDR3, the DNA is TGTGCCAGCTCACCAATTCTCGACAGGATAGGGAACACCATATATTTT. It translates to CASSPILDRIGNTIYF.

The chain links TRBV6-4 to TRBJ2-1; the match to TRBD2 covers 14 bases. CDR1 is MRHNA, CDR2 SNTAGT, per germline. The CDR3 is 16 residues long. After removal of 7 bases from V and 7 bases from J, the junction contained 9 bases not matched to a gene. CDR3 sequence reads: CASTQTSGGARNEQFF. The CDR3 DNA reads TGTGCCAGCACCCAGACTAGCGGGGGGGCTCGTAATGAGCAGTTCTTC.

This chain joins TRBV30 and TRBJ2-3; TRBD1 aligns across 8 bases. The CDR3 loop spans 16 amino acids. J was trimmed by 2 bases and V by 2 bases; bases with no gene match: 9. Germline CDR1 and CDR2: GTSNPN and SVGIG (reference sequence). CDR3 in DNA: TGTGCCTGGAGTTTTCCCGGGACAGGTAACACAGATACGCAGTATTTT. As protein: CAWSFPGTGNTDTQYF.

This sequence joins TRBV6-5 and TRBJ1-6, with unresolved D. CDR1 is MNHEY and CDR2 is SVGAGI in the germline V gene. Trimming removed 7 bases at V and 5 bases at J, with 12 bases between. This CDR3 has 14 residues. CDR3 DNA sequence: TGTGCCAGCAACATCCGAACCCATAATTCACCCCTCCACTTT. Its protein is CASNIRTHNSPLHF.

The gene calls are TRBV28 and TRBJ2-7; 11 bases map to TRBD1. This CDR3 contains 15 residues. J lost 3 bases, V lost 6 bases, and 7 bases had no gene match. Germline V lookup: CDR1 MDHEN, CDR2 SYDVKM. This CDR3 reads CASRLGQGGVYEQYF. CDR3 nucleotide sequence: TGTGCCAGCAGGCTGGGACAGGGGGGAGTCTACGAGCAGTACTTC.

The J gene is TRBJ2-7, the V gene TRBV9; D is perhaps TRBD1 (5 bases). V lost 4 bases, J lost 0 bases, and 11 bases lay in between. Germline lookup yields CDR1 SGDLS and CDR2 YYNGEE. This CDR3 region has 14 residues. As DNA, the CDR3 is TGTGCCAGCAGCCGACAGCTGAGCTCCTACGAGCAGTACTTC. Translating it yields CASSRQLSSYEQYF.

The rearrangement links TRBV6-6 to TRBJ2-1; 8 nucleotides agree with TRBD2. CDR3 length: 14 residues. Germline CDR1 and CDR2: MNHNY and SVGAGI (reference sequence). Trimming at V came to 5 bases and at J to 7 bases, leaving 7 bases not matched to a gene. As DNA, the CDR3 is TGTGCCAGCAGTAGGGCGGGAGGTCGTAATGAGCAGTTCTTC. It is translated as CASSRAGGRNEQFF.

This clone came up once. The chain employs TRBV9 and TRBJ1-2, with no clear D. The CDR3 consists of 15 residues. Germline-derived CDR1 and CDR2 are SGDLS and YYNGEE. With 0 bases removed from V and 4 bases from J, the gap between germline ends came to 13 bases. CDR3 sequence: CASSVGEAHRYGYTF. DNA for the CDR3: TGTGCCAGCAGCGTAGGGGAGGCCCATCGCTATGGCTACACCTTC.

The J gene is TRBJ2-3, the V gene TRBV19; 12 nucleotides line up with TRBD2. Germline lookup yields CDR1 LNHDA and CDR2 SQIVND (reference sequence). V dropped 5 bases and J dropped 6; count of bases not matched to a gene: 6. CDR3 length equals 15 residues. CDR3 coding DNA: TGTGCCAGTAGTCTGCTAGCGGGAGGGGAGGATACGCAGTATTTT. Translated: CASSLLAGGEDTQYF. The entire variable domain, with the rest obtained from reference TRBV19 and TRBJ2-3, is as follows: DGGITQSPKYLFRKEGQNVTLSCEQNLNHDAMYWYRQDPGQGLRLIYYSQIVNDFQKGDIAEGYSVSREKKESFPLTVTSAQKNPTAFYLCASSLLAGGEDTQYFGPGTRLTVL.

V and J are TRBV28 and TRBJ2-7, with TRBD2 matching 14 bases. CDR1 and CDR2 from the germline V gene are MDHEN and SYDVKM. Trimming took 4 bases from V and 2 from J; bases not matched to a gene: 1. The CDR3 is made up of 15 amino acids. CDR3: CASSSGLAGAYEQYF. DNA for the CDR3: TGTGCCAGCAGTTCGGGACTAGCGGGAGCCTACGAGCAGTACTTC.

V gene TRBV21-1 combines with J gene TRBJ2-7; the DNA was not used to check the table's D call, TRBD2. TRBV21-1 is termed a pseudogene. The CDR3 extends over 12 amino acids. CDR3 protein: CASSKGIHEQYF. The CDR3 region has the DNA TGTGCCAGCAGCAAAGGTATCCACGAGCAGTACTTC.

This sequence joins TRBV19 and TRBJ2-1, with 8 bases that match TRBD1. The trim removed 5 bases at V and 6 bases at J, leaving 9 bases unmatched. CDR1 is LNHDA, CDR2 SQIVND, per germline (reference sequence). This CDR3 contains 15 residues. In nucleotides, the CDR3 is TGTGCCAGTAGTCCCCGGACAGGGCAAAGCAATGAGCAGTTCTTC. It codes for CASSPRTGQSNEQFF.

The chain carries TRBV5-1 and TRBJ2-5, with 9 positions matching TRBD2. V shed 0 bases and J 5 bases; nucleotides not matched to a gene: 5. CDR3 length: 15 residues. The germline V gene encodes CDR1 SGHRS and CDR2 YFSETQ. The DNA of the CDR3 is TGCGCCAGCAGCTTGGGTAGCGGGGGTCTCGAGACCCAGTACTTC. Its protein is CASSLGSGGLETQYF.

V and J are TRBV5-1 and TRBJ1-2; 7 nucleotides align to TRBD1. The J segment lost 4 bases and the V segment lost 4 bases, leaving 7 bases of the junction unmatched. This CDR3 comprises 14 residues. Germline V gene data show CDR1 as SGHRS and CDR2 as YFSETQ. CDR3 DNA sequence: TGCGCCAGCAGCCCCGGGACAGAGACCTATGGCTACACCTTC. Translated: CASSPGTETYGYTF.

The CDR3 loop reads CASTRDRGAGTEAFF. CDR3 in DNA: TGTGCCAGCACCCGGGACAGGGGGGCTGGGACTGAAGCTTTCTTT. The V and J genes are TRBV6-5 and TRBJ1-1, with 11 nucleotides matching TRBD1. V shed 7 bases and J 5 bases; nucleotides not matched to a gene: 9. Germline loops: CDR1 MNHEY, CDR2 SVGAGI. The CDR3 is 15 amino acids.